This T cell receptor beta chain was sequenced in a study of shared clonotypes between healthy human individuals. Naive CD8 cells comprised CD45RO-negative, CCR7-positively selected cells, excluding terminally differentiated effector memory CD45RA+ cells. Adults of Caucasian background living in Nashville, Tennessee made up all donors. Assay used: immunoSEQ multiplex PCR; TCRdb lists only in-frame clones, some missing. The data show over 2,000,000 clones, with just over 90% seen just once and around 1.8% held by the top ten. The germline CDR1 and CDR2 sequences are MNHEY and SVGAGI. The CDR3 is 16 residues long. Unmatched junction bases numbered 11, after V lost 1 base and J lost 5 bases.

The chain carries TRBV6-5 and TRBJ2-7; TRBD2 agrees at 7 bases. Specimen: naive CD8+ T cells from PBMCs. The TCR sequence derives from a man between 18 and 29 years old in good health. Some clones in this sample may be carry-over from other donors' samples. The CDR3 DNA is TGTGCCAGCAGTTACTACCCGTTGTTAGCGGGCGACGAGCAGTACTTC. It translates to CASSYYPLLAGDEQYF.